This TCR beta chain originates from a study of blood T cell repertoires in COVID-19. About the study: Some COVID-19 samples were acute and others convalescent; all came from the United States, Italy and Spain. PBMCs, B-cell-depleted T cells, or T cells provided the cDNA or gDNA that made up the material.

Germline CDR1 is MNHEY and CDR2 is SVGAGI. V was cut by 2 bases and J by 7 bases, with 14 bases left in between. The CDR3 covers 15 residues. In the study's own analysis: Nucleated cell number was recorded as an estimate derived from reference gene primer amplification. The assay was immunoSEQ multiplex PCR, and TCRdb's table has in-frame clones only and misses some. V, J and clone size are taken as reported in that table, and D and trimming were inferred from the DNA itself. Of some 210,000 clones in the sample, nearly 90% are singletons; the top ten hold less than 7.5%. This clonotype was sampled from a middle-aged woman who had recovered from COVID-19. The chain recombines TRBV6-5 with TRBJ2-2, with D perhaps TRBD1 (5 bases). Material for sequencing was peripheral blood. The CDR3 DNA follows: TGTGCCAGCAGTTACGTGGCAGGGAAGGGCGGGGAGCTGTTTTTT. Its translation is CASSYVAGKGGELFF.